This T cell receptor beta chain was recorded in a study of regulatory T cells in long-lasting Graves disease. Study-level results: New patients shared fewer public clonotypes (approximately 1,000) than persistent patients did (fewer than 3,000). Persistent cases of Graves' showed reduced TCR diversity relative to newly diagnosed patients.

The TCR beta library used iRepertoire HTBI primers with Arm-PCR amplification of CDR3. MiXCR, run by TCRdb on the multiplex PCR reads, gives a single entry per CDR3 protein. Of about 530,000 distinct CDR3 sequences listed, roughly 15% are singletons. Time point: newly diagnosed GD, antithyroid drugs for less than 3 months. PBMCs provided the RNA from which the TCR library was made. This clonotype has ten or more counts. Its cognate antigen is unknown. These data also formed part of another study, on T cells in Graves' hyperthyroidism and ophthalmopathy. From that study: First-round RT-PCR of the TCR CDR3 relied on the HTBI primer set.

This receptor was obtained from a woman aged 35-65 years with Graves disease. This material consisted of peripheral blood mononuclear cells (PBMCs), taken at new diagnosis, from a patient treated with antithyroid drugs.

CDR3 nucleotides: TGCGCCAGCAGCGTACCGCCACTAGCGGGGGTCACAGATACGCAGTATTTT. This encodes CASSVPPLAGVTDTQYF. V gene TRBV5-1 combines with J gene TRBJ2-3, with TRBD2 matching over 11 bases. CDR3 length equals 17 residues. CDR1 is SGHRS, CDR2 YFSETQ, per germline. V lost 4 bases to trimming and J lost 2 bases; unmatched junction nucleotides: 9.